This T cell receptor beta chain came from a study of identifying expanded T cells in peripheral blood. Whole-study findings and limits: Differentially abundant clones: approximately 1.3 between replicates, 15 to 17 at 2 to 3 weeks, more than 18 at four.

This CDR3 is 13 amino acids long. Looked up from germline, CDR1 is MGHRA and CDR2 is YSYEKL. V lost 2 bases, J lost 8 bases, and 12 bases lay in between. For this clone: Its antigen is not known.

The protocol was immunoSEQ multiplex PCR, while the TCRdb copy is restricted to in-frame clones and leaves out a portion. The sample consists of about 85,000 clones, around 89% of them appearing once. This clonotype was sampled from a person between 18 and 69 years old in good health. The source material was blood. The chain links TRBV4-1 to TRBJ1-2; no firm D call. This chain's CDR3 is CASSQWRREGYTF. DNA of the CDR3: TGCGCCAGCAGCCAATGGCGGAGGGAAGGCTACACCTTC.